What follows are 31 T cell receptor beta chains derived from one specimen sequenced in a study of metastatic and nonmetastatic thyroid tumors. None of the patients had undergone any treatment ahead of thyroid surgery. MiXCR reprocessed the PCR reads for TCRdb. The top ten hold 10% to 15% of the sample, which has under 8,000 clones, 35% seen once. Sequenced material: adjacent normal tissue. These receptor sequences come from a female donor with papillary thyroid cancer or a benign thyroid nodule (not recorded which). Some clones in this sample may be carry-over from other donors' samples.

The rearrangement uses TRBV20-1 and TRBJ2-5, with D maybe TRBD1 (6 bases). The V and J ends lost 6 bases and 4 bases respectively, with 15 bases between them. This CDR3 has 13 residues. Germline V gives CDR1 DFQATT, CDR2 SNEGSKA (reference sequence). Written as DNA, the CDR3 is TGCAGTGCCCTGGCCCAGGGGCGAGAGACCCAGTACTTC. This translates into CSALAQGRETQYF.

This chain uses TRBV20-1 with TRBJ1-6; the match to TRBD1 covers 7 bases. In germline, CDR1 is DFQATT, CDR2 SNEGSKA (reference sequence). V gave up 4 bases and J gave up 10 bases; unmatched junction bases: 7. The CDR3 is made up of 13 amino acids. The CDR3 reads CSAIRQGQSPLHF. The CDR3, as DNA: TGCAGTGCTATAAGACAGGGACAATCACCCCTCCACTTT.

This clone appeared a few times. The chain uses TRBV10-3 and TRBJ2-7, with D possibly being TRBD1 (6 bases). CDR1 and CDR2 from the germline V gene are ENHRY and SYGVKD. The CDR3 extends over 13 amino acids. Trimming shortened V by 8 bases and J by 3 bases, and 14 bases separated the two germline ends. CDR3 nucleotides: TGTGCCATCTCACAGGGTCGGGACTACGAGCAGTACTTC. This encodes CAISQGRDYEQYF.

The table lists this clone with a few counts. The chain is built from TRBV6-1 and TRBJ2-6, with unresolved D. With 2 bases removed from V and 0 bases from J, the gap between germline ends came to 8 bases. The CDR3 totals 16 residues. The germline gives CDR1 MNHNS, CDR2 SASEGT. CDR3 sequence reads: CASSEKENSGANVLTF. Written as DNA, the CDR3 is TGTGCCAGCAGTGAAAAGGAGAACTCTGGGGCCAACGTCCTGACTTTC.

The chain couples TRBV2 to TRBJ1-2, with 11 nucleotides matching TRBD1. The germline gives CDR1 SNHLY, CDR2 FYNNEI. The J segment lost 4 bases and the V segment lost 7 bases, leaving 8 bases of the junction unmatched. The CDR3 consists of 15 residues. CDR3 residues: CASTGQGAQSYGYTF. In DNA form, the CDR3 reads TGTGCCAGCACCGGACAGGGGGCGCAAAGCTATGGCTACACCTTC. The full variable domain, its missing parts supplied by reference TRBV2 and TRBJ1-2, is EPEVTQTPSHQVTQMGQEVILRCVPISNHLYFYWYRQILGQKVEFLVSFYNNEISEKSEIFDDQFSVERPDGSNFTLKIRSTKLEDSAMYFCASTGQGAQSYGYTFGSGTRLTVV.

The chain is built from TRBV28 and TRBJ2-7; TRBD2 matches 12 bases. Germline assignment: CDR1 MDHEN and CDR2 SYDVKM. There are 19 residues in the CDR3. Trimming at V came to 2 bases and at J to 0 bases, leaving 11 bases not matched to a gene. CDR3 nucleotide sequence: TGTGCCAGCAGTTTACACCTAGCGGGAGGGCTCAGGAGCTCCTACGAGCAGTACTTC. As protein: CASSLHLAGGLRSSYEQYF.

With respect to this clone: Relative to the germline gene, one junction end is altered; a read error may explain this. This chain links TRBV18 with TRBJ2-5; D may correspond to TRBD1 or TRBD2 (5 bases each). CDR3 length: 13 amino acids. Per the germline V gene, CDR1 is KGHSH and CDR2 is LQKENI. The CDR3 DNA reads as TGTGGCCGCTCACCACCGGGGCAAGCGACCCAGTACTTC. Amino acids: CGRSPPGQATQYF. The full variable domain, its missing parts supplied by reference TRBV18 and TRBJ2-5, is NAGVMQNPRHLVRRRGQEARLRCSPMKGHSHVYWYRQLPEEGLKFMVYLQKENIIDESGMPKERFSAEFPKEGPSILRIQQVVRGDSAAYFCGRSPPGQATQYFGPGTRLLVL.

The J gene is TRBJ1-2, the V gene TRBV2; 8 bases line up with TRBD1. The CDR3 consists of 13 residues. Germline lookup yields CDR1 SNHLY and CDR2 FYNNEI. The V segment lost 7 bases and the J segment 4 bases; nucleotides outside the gene matches: 5. The CDR3 DNA is TGTGCCAGCACCCGGACAGGGACCTATGGCTACACCTTC. Translated, it gives CASTRTGTYGYTF.

The chain is built from TRBV6-6 and TRBJ2-3; D is undetermined. Trimming took 5 bases from V and 0 from J, leaving 21 bases between them. Germline V gene lookup returns CDR1 MNHNY and CDR2 SVGAGI (reference sequence). The CDR3 runs to 18 residues. The CDR3 sequence is CASSRAWSPTASTDTQYF. CDR3 in DNA: TGTGCCAGCAGTCGCGCTTGGAGCCCCACGGCTAGCACAGATACGCAGTATTTT.

The V gene is TRBV20-1, the J gene TRBJ2-4, with D tentatively TRBD2 (5 bases). In germline, CDR1 is DFQATT, CDR2 SNEGSKA (reference sequence). V dropped 4 bases and J dropped 0 bases, with 16 bases sitting between them. This CDR3 is 16 amino acids long. The CDR3 loop reads CSATSGRGLAKNIQYF. As DNA, the CDR3 is TGCAGTGCTACGAGTGGACGGGGTCTAGCCAAAAACATTCAGTACTTC.

The V and J genes are TRBV20-1 and TRBJ1-3, with unresolved D. The CDR3 is 16 amino acids. The germline V and J ends were trimmed by 4 bases and 1 base, with 17 bases remaining between them. Germline CDR1 and CDR2: DFQATT and SNEGSKA (reference sequence). The CDR3 DNA is TGCAGTGCTACCCCCACCTCTCTTGAGTCTGGAAACACCATATATTTT. Amino acid sequence: CSATPTSLESGNTIYF.

The rearrangement joins TRBV12-3 or TRBV12-4 to TRBJ2-3, with D unclear. CDR3 length: 12 amino acids. V lost 6 bases, J lost 2 bases, and 6 bases lay in between. CDR3: CASRQTTDTQYF. CDR3 sequence (DNA): TGTGCCAGCAGACAGACCACAGATACGCAGTATTTT.

The chain is built from TRBV6-6 and TRBJ1-3, with 7 bases fitting TRBD1. Germline CDR1 MNHNY, CDR2 SVGAGI (reference sequence). This CDR3 comprises 16 residues. Unmatched junction bases numbered 8, after V lost 2 bases and J lost 4 bases. This CDR3 is CASSYMTGKTGNTIYF. The CDR3 DNA follows: TGTGCCAGCAGTTACATGACAGGGAAGACGGGAAACACCATATATTTT.

In its sample, this clone was seen a few times. The gene calls are TRBV24-1 and TRBJ2-3, with a tentative D call TRBD2 (5 bases). This CDR3 spans 15 amino acids. In germline, CDR1 is KGHDR, CDR2 SFDVKD. The V end lost 6 bases, the J end lost 0 bases, and 12 bases lay between the germline ends. CDR3 region: CATSLTGISTDTQYF. The CDR3 DNA sequence: TGTGCCACCAGTCTAACGGGGATTAGCACAGATACGCAGTATTTT.

This chain's CDR3 is CASSLVGTGYTEAFF. For the CDR3, the DNA is TGTGCCAGCAGCTTAGTTGGGACAGGGTACACTGAAGCTTTCTTT. V is TRBV7-2 and J is TRBJ1-1; 9 nucleotides match TRBD1. Germline V gene data show CDR1 as SGHTA and CDR2 as FQGNSA. This CDR3 comprises 15 residues. J was trimmed by 3 bases and V by 1 base; bases with no gene match: 3. The entire variable domain, with the rest obtained from reference TRBV7-2 and TRBJ1-1, is as follows: GAGVSQSPSNKVTEKGKDVELRCDPISGHTALYWYRQSLGQGLEFLIYFQGNSAPDKSGLPSDRFSAERTGGSVSTLTIQRTQQEDSAVYLCASSLVGTGYTEAFFGQGTRLTVV.

This clone is deemed medium-sized. The chain couples TRBV18 to TRBJ2-7; the D gene could be TRBD1 or TRBD2 (6 bases each). This CDR3 has 14 amino acids. The germline CDR1 and CDR2 sequences are KGHSH and LQKENI. V shed 2 bases and J shed 9 bases, with 17 bases lying between them. CDR3 residues: CASSPTDEGGGQYF. The CDR3 DNA is TGTGCCAGCTCACCAACGGACGAGGGGGGCGGGCAGTACTTC.

The CDR3 nucleotides read TGCGCCAGCAGCCAAGAATGGGGGAACACTGAAGCTTTCTTT. Its protein is CASSQEWGNTEAFF. V gene TRBV4-1 combines with J gene TRBJ1-1; D unresolved. Germline CDR1 MGHRA, CDR2 YSYEKL. The CDR3 spans 14 residues. Trimming stripped 0 bases from V and 1 base from J, with 6 bases between.

CDR3 sequence: CATSDLLQEDTQYF. The CDR3 coding sequence is TGTGCCACCAGTGACCTACTACAGGAGGATACGCAGTATTTT. The chain joins TRBV24-1 to TRBJ2-3, with TRBD1 as a possible D gene (5 bases). The ends were cut back, 4 bases at V and 6 bases at J, with 13 bases in the middle. There are 14 residues in the CDR3. Germline assignment: CDR1 KGHDR and CDR2 SFDVKD.

The genes are TRBV11-2 and TRBJ1-2, with D possibly being TRBD1 (5 bases). The CDR3 is 12 residues long. Germline CDR1 and CDR2: SGHAT and FQNNGV. The V end was cut by 2 bases, the J end by 8 bases, with 9 bases between. Here the CDR3 DNA reads TGTGCCAGCAGCTTAATTCGGGGGGGCTACACCTTC. It codes for CASSLIRGGYTF.

The chain couples TRBV28 to TRBJ2-1, with a weak D call TRBD2 (5 bases). CDR3 size: 16 residues. CDR1 and CDR2 from the germline V gene are MDHEN and SYDVKM. Deletions cut 2 bases from V and 4 bases from J, with 15 bases between. This CDR3 is CASSLGLAERYNEQFF. DNA for the CDR3: TGTGCCAGCAGTTTAGGGCTAGCCGAAAGGTACAATGAGCAGTTCTTC. Using reference TRBV28 and TRBJ2-1 for the parts outside the CDR3, the full variable domain is DVKVTQSSRYLVKRTGEKVFLECVQDMDHENMFWYRQDPGLGLRLIYFSYDVKMKEKGDIPEGYSVSREKKERFSLILESASTNQTSMYLCASSLGLAERYNEQFFGPGTRLTVL.

This clone was seen a few times. V usage is TRBV20-1 and J usage is TRBJ1-4; D is ambiguous. CDR3 length: 14 residues. CDR1 is DFQATT, CDR2 SNEGSKA, per germline (reference sequence). The V end lost 4 bases, the J end lost 0 bases, and 9 bases lay between the germline ends. Here the CDR3 DNA reads TGCAGTGCTATCAGACACTCAACTAATGAAAAACTGTTTTTT. Its protein is CSAIRHSTNEKLFF.

The chain recombines TRBV20-1 with TRBJ2-7; maybe TRBD1 (7 bases). CDR3 length: 15 residues. V lost 3 bases and J 7 bases, leaving 22 bases between the germline ends. The germline gives CDR1 DFQATT, CDR2 SNEGSKA (reference sequence). The DNA of the CDR3 is TGCAGTGCTAGTTCCTCCCAGGGGGGATCGCGGGAGCAGTACTTC. Protein: CSASSSQGGSREQYF.

J is TRBJ2-7 and V is TRBV6-1; D is unclear. V was clipped by 8 bases and J by 1 base, with 9 bases between them. CDR1 MNHNS and CDR2 SASEGT come from the germline V gene. This CDR3 has 12 residues. As DNA, the CDR3 is TGTGCCAGCCAGCGCGGTTCCTACGAGCAGTACTTC. Translation: CASQRGSYEQYF.

Written as DNA, the CDR3 is TGCAGTGCTAGAGATACTGGACGCACAGATACGCAGTATTTT. It codes for CSARDTGRTDTQYF. The chain carries TRBV20-1 and TRBJ2-3; no firm D call. The germline V gene has CDR1 DFQATT and CDR2 SNEGSKA (reference sequence). V was trimmed by 0 bases and J by 1 base, leaving 8 bases between them. The CDR3 totals 14 residues.

To note about this clone: In the same sample, other DNA sequences code for this CDR3. This chain connects TRBV7-2 to TRBJ2-7, with D maybe TRBD2 (5 bases). The CDR3 consists of 14 residues. Germline CDR1 and CDR2: SGHTA and FQGNSA. V was clipped by 5 bases and J by 2 bases, with 13 bases between them. CDR3 sequence: CASSPGLAPYEQYF. The CDR3 DNA reads TGTGCCAGCAGCCCGGGTCTAGCTCCCTACGAGCAGTACTTC. Filled out from reference TRBV7-2 and TRBJ2-7, the complete variable domain reads GAGVSQSPSNKVTEKGKDVELRCDPISGHTALYWYRQSLGQGLEFLIYFQGNSAPDKSGLPSDRFSAERTGGSVSTLTIQRTQQEDSAVYLCASSPGLAPYEQYFGPGTRLTVT.

This clone was detected a few times. This chain joins TRBV20-1 and TRBJ1-4, with 8 bases matching TRBD1. The CDR3 length is 13 residues. Germline V gives CDR1 DFQATT, CDR2 SNEGSKA (reference sequence). Trimming cost V 6 bases and J 5 bases; bases outside gene matches: 5. The CDR3 loop reads CSAPRQGNEKLFF. CDR3 nucleotide sequence: TGCAGTGCACCCCGACAGGGGAATGAAAAACTGTTTTTT.

The chain employs TRBV28 and TRBJ2-1; no clear D. This CDR3 comprises 16 residues. Trimming left V 6 bases short and J 0 bases short, with 15 bases between. CDR1 and CDR2 from the germline V gene are MDHEN and SYDVKM. CDR3 protein: CASRKTVSSSYNEQFF. In DNA, the CDR3 is TGTGCCAGCAGGAAAACAGTATCGAGCTCCTACAATGAGCAGTTCTTC.

The genes are TRBV7-3 and TRBJ2-6; no definite D call. CDR1 and CDR2 from the germline V gene are SGHTA and FQGTGA. The CDR3 consists of 17 residues. V was clipped by 1 base and J by 0 bases, with 10 bases between them. The CDR3 sequence is CASSLIPGSSGANVLTF. In DNA, the CDR3 is TGTGCCAGCAGCTTAATTCCAGGATCCTCTGGGGCCAACGTCCTGACTTTC.

This clone appeared a few times. The rearrangement joins TRBV7-3 to TRBJ1-4, with D unclear. Trimming took off 5 bases at V and 3 bases at J, with 13 bases between the two ends. The germline V gene has CDR1 SGHTA and CDR2 FQGTGA. The CDR3 runs 15 residues. CDR3 region: CASSPESSPNEKLFF. In nucleotides, the CDR3 is TGTGCCAGCAGCCCAGAGAGTAGTCCTAATGAAAAACTGTTTTTT.

V gene TRBV27 combines with J gene TRBJ1-1; no clear D gene. The germline V and J ends were trimmed by 5 bases and 3 bases, with 13 bases remaining between them. The CDR3 is 14 residues long. Germline loops: CDR1 MNHEY, CDR2 SMNVEV (reference sequence). CDR3 nucleotide sequence: TGTGCCAGCAGTAATGACGATTCGGACACTGAAGCTTTCTTT. It codes for CASSNDDSDTEAFF.

This chain connects TRBV28 to TRBJ2-5; 7 positions match TRBD1. The CDR3 runs 15 residues. Germline assignment: CDR1 MDHEN and CDR2 SYDVKM. V was pared by 6 bases and J by 0 bases, with 7 bases of the junction left unmatched. DNA of the CDR3: TGTGCCAGCAGGAAAAACAGGGGACACCAAGAGACCCAGTACTTC. It specifies CASRKNRGHQETQYF.